Listed below are T cell receptor beta chains from one sample, sequenced in a study of metastatic and nonmetastatic thyroid tumors. TCRdb reassembled clones from the PCR reads with MiXCR. The data show fewer than 50,000 clones, with roughly 15% seen just once and about 20% held by the top ten. Specimen: blood. The origin of the receptors is a female donor with papillary thyroid cancer or a benign thyroid nodule (not recorded which). Some clones in this sample may be carry-over from other donors' samples. CDR3s include the opening cysteine and the closing phenylalanine or tryptophan. Each record gives: J gene, D gene, clone size, V gene, CDR3 protein, CDR3 DNA. The D gene is left open where the match is weak. Some rows have no size entry. The others give once, few or many, or a class for an expanded clone.

j_call: TRBJ1-1
d_call: NA
clone_size: many
v_call: TRBV5-1
cdr3_aa: CASSRRLGPTEAFF
cdr3_nt: TGCGCCAGCAGTCGCCGGCTCGGGCCCACTGAAGCTTTCTTT

j_call: TRBJ2-3
d_call: NA
clone_size: many
v_call: TRBV6-1
cdr3_aa: CASSQTLSTDTQYF
cdr3_nt: TGTGCCAGCAGTCAGACACTTAGCACAGATACGCAGTATTTT

j_call: TRBJ1-4
d_call: TRBD1
clone_size: NA
v_call: TRBV28
cdr3_aa: CASSSAGTGAEKLFF
cdr3_nt: TGTGCCAGCAGTTCAGCCGGGACAGGGGCTGAAAAACTGTTTTTT

j_call: TRBJ1-1
d_call: NA
clone_size: few
v_call: TRBV5-1
cdr3_aa: CASSLEGGLNTEAFF
cdr3_nt: TGCGCCAGCAGCTTGGAGGGGGGATTGAACACTGAAGCTTTCTTT

j_call: TRBJ2-7
d_call: NA
clone_size: many
v_call: TRBV7-8
cdr3_aa: CASGLQDGSYEQYF
cdr3_nt: TGTGCCAGCGGACTCCAGGACGGATCCTACGAGCAGTACTTC

j_call: TRBJ1-6
d_call: NA
clone_size: NA
v_call: TRBV12-3/TRBV12-4
cdr3_aa: CASSLGGSALHF
cdr3_nt: TGTGCCAGCAGTTTAGGGGGTTCGGCCCTCCACTTT

j_call: TRBJ1-5
d_call: NA
clone_size: many
v_call: TRBV29-1
cdr3_aa: CSVIQGGSNQPQHF
cdr3_nt: TGCAGCGTGATACAGGGTGGGAGCAATCAGCCCCAGCATTTT

j_call: TRBJ2-7
d_call: NA
clone_size: few
v_call: TRBV7-9
cdr3_aa: CASSSVFPWQYF
cdr3_nt: TGTGCCAGCAGCTCAGTGTTTCCATGGCAGTACTTC

j_call: TRBJ2-7
d_call: TRBD1
clone_size: medium-sized
v_call: TRBV27
cdr3_aa: CASSLTGQGTGEQYF
cdr3_nt: TGTGCCAGCAGTTTAACGGGACAGGGAACGGGCGAGCAGTACTTC

j_call: TRBJ1-2
d_call: TRBD1
clone_size: NA
v_call: TRBV20-1
cdr3_aa: CSASRTGDGYTF
cdr3_nt: TGCAGTGCTAGCCGGACAGGGGATGGCTACACCTTC

j_call: TRBJ2-7
d_call: NA
clone_size: many
v_call: TRBV20-1
cdr3_aa: CSARITGRASHEQYF
cdr3_nt: TGCAGTGCTAGAATCACCGGGAGAGCATCCCACGAGCAGTACTTC

j_call: TRBJ2-3
d_call: NA
clone_size: many
v_call: TRBV20-1
cdr3_aa: CSARGGLASDTQYF
cdr3_nt: TGCAGTGCTAGAGGGGGGCTAGCCTCGGATACGCAGTATTTT

j_call: TRBJ2-1
d_call: TRBD2
clone_size: NA
v_call: TRBV6-2/TRBV6-3
cdr3_aa: CASSSQTLRLAGVAGEQFF
cdr3_nt: TGTGCCAGCAGTTCTCAAACACTTCGACTAGCGGGAGTCGCGGGGGAGCAGTTCTTC

j_call: TRBJ1-4
d_call: TRBD1
clone_size: many
v_call: TRBV3-1
cdr3_aa: CASKTGGNEKLFF
cdr3_nt: TGTGCCAGTAAGACAGGGGGTAATGAAAAACTGTTTTTT

j_call: TRBJ1-6
d_call: NA
clone_size: few
v_call: TRBV6-9
cdr3_aa: CASGNNGGYNNSPLHF
cdr3_nt: TGTGCCAGCGGAAACAACGGGGGGTATAATAATTCACCCCTCCACTTT

j_call: TRBJ1-2
d_call: NA
clone_size: few
v_call: TRBV28
cdr3_aa: CASSFGGDGYTF
cdr3_nt: TGTGCCAGCAGTTTCGGAGGGGATGGCTACACCTTC

j_call: TRBJ1-5
d_call: NA
clone_size: many
v_call: TRBV28
cdr3_aa: CASSTGQSNQPQHF
cdr3_nt: TGTGCCAGCAGTACAGGACAGAGCAATCAGCCCCAGCATTTT

j_call: TRBJ2-4
d_call: NA
clone_size: many
v_call: TRBV18
cdr3_aa: CASSPTAPGAKNIQYF
cdr3_nt: TGTGCCAGCTCACCCACGGCCCCTGGGGCCAAAAACATTCAGTACTTC

j_call: TRBJ2-1
d_call: TRBD2
clone_size: few
v_call: TRBV19
cdr3_aa: CASSMAGGNEQFF
cdr3_nt: TGTGCCAGTAGTATGGCGGGGGGCAATGAGCAGTTCTTC

j_call: TRBJ2-1
d_call: TRBD2
clone_size: NA
v_call: TRBV11-1
cdr3_aa: CASSLALAGTSSSYNEQFF
cdr3_nt: TGTGCCAGCAGCTTAGCACTAGCGGGGACCTCGAGCTCCTACAATGAGCAGTTCTTC

j_call: TRBJ2-3
d_call: TRBD2
clone_size: many
v_call: TRBV5-1
cdr3_aa: CASSLEGTSGRTSQDTQYF
cdr3_nt: TGCGCCAGCAGCTTGGAAGGGACTAGCGGGAGAACGAGCCAAGATACGCAGTATTTT

j_call: TRBJ2-7
d_call: NA
clone_size: few
v_call: TRBV12-3/TRBV12-4
cdr3_aa: CASSFPGTYEQYF
cdr3_nt: TGTGCCAGCAGTTTTCCAGGAACCTACGAGCAGTACTTC

j_call: TRBJ1-4
d_call: NA
clone_size: many
v_call: TRBV20-1
cdr3_aa: CSASLWEGVNEKLFF
cdr3_nt: TGCAGTGCTAGCCTATGGGAAGGGGTTAATGAAAAACTGTTTTTT

j_call: TRBJ2-1
d_call: NA
clone_size: medium-sized
v_call: TRBV12-3/TRBV12-4
cdr3_aa: CASSPGLNEQFF
cdr3_nt: TGTGCCAGCAGTCCCGGACTCAATGAGCAGTTCTTC

j_call: TRBJ2-7
d_call: TRBD2
clone_size: medium-sized
v_call: TRBV12-3/TRBV12-4
cdr3_aa: CASTVGLAGYEQYF
cdr3_nt: TGTGCCAGCACCGTAGGACTAGCGGGATACGAGCAGTACTTC

j_call: TRBJ1-3
d_call: NA
clone_size: many
v_call: TRBV9
cdr3_aa: CASSVSPQGLPGNTIYF
cdr3_nt: TGTGCCAGCAGCGTTTCCCCCCAAGGACTCCCTGGAAACACCATATATTTT

j_call: TRBJ1-1
d_call: NA
clone_size: many
v_call: TRBV10-1
cdr3_aa: CASSEFEGDRTEAFF
cdr3_nt: TGCGCCAGCAGTGAGTTTGAGGGGGACCGTACTGAAGCTTTCTTT

j_call: TRBJ2-4
d_call: TRBD2
clone_size: NA
v_call: TRBV12-3/TRBV12-4
cdr3_aa: CASSRGGRGAGAGIQYF
cdr3_nt: TGTGCCAGCAGTCGGGGGGGCAGGGGAGCGGGAGCGGGCATTCAGTACTTC

j_call: TRBJ1-5
d_call: NA
clone_size: many
v_call: TRBV6-1
cdr3_aa: CASSEAQFNQPQHF
cdr3_nt: TGTGCCAGCAGTGAAGCACAGTTCAATCAGCCCCAGCATTTT

j_call: TRBJ2-1
d_call: TRBD1
clone_size: many
v_call: TRBV7-2
cdr3_aa: CASSNTGGNNEQFF
cdr3_nt: TGTGCCAGCAGCAACACAGGGGGGAACAATGAGCAGTTCTTC

j_call: TRBJ2-3
d_call: TRBD1
clone_size: many
v_call: TRBV4-2
cdr3_aa: CASGGQGSGTDTQYF
cdr3_nt: TGTGCCAGCGGGGGACAGGGGTCGGGAACAGATACGCAGTATTTT

j_call: TRBJ2-6
d_call: TRBD2
clone_size: NA
v_call: TRBV10-1
cdr3_aa: CTSSDTQREATGANVLTF
cdr3_nt: TGCACCAGCAGTGATACCCAGCGGGAGGCAACTGGGGCCAACGTCCTGACTTTC

j_call: TRBJ2-7
d_call: NA
clone_size: few
v_call: TRBV10-3
cdr3_aa: CAISESGSSYEQYF
cdr3_nt: TGTGCCATCAGTGAGTCAGGCAGCTCCTACGAGCAGTACTTC

j_call: TRBJ2-7
d_call: NA
clone_size: many
v_call: TRBV28
cdr3_aa: CASSYGSAGVWRESSYEQYF
cdr3_nt: TGTGCCAGCAGTTATGGCTCCGCAGGGGTATGGCGGGAGAGCTCCTACGAGCAGTACTTC

j_call: TRBJ1-6
d_call: NA
clone_size: many
v_call: TRBV6-1
cdr3_aa: CATSSGPYNSPLHF
cdr3_nt: TGTGCCACCTCCTCGGGGCCCTATAATTCACCCCTCCACTTT

j_call: TRBJ1-5
d_call: NA
clone_size: many
v_call: TRBV11-2
cdr3_aa: CASSLAESEPQHF
cdr3_nt: TGTGCCAGCAGCTTAGCGGAAAGTGAGCCCCAGCATTTT

j_call: TRBJ2-7
d_call: TRBD2
clone_size: many
v_call: TRBV5-1
cdr3_aa: CASRRSTSGSQSYEQYF
cdr3_nt: TGCGCCAGCCGGCGAAGTACTAGCGGGAGTCAATCCTACGAGCAGTACTTC

j_call: TRBJ1-2
d_call: NA
clone_size: few
v_call: TRBV12-3/TRBV12-4
cdr3_aa: CASSLAPKGGCYGYTF
cdr3_nt: TGTGCCAGCAGTTTAGCGCCAAAGGGTGGATGCTATGGCTACACCTTC

j_call: TRBJ1-1
d_call: NA
clone_size: many
v_call: TRBV5-1
cdr3_aa: CASSLAGGGSGLNTEAFF
cdr3_nt: TGCGCCAGCAGCTTGGCGGGTGGAGGATCTGGGTTGAACACTGAAGCTTTCTTT

j_call: TRBJ1-5
d_call: NA
clone_size: few
v_call: TRBV6-1
cdr3_aa: CASSGGGVGSNQPQHF
cdr3_nt: TGTGCCAGCAGTGGTGGTGGGGTCGGGAGCAATCAGCCCCAGCATTTT

j_call: TRBJ2-1
d_call: NA
clone_size: many
v_call: TRBV20-1
cdr3_aa: CSAQRGQANYNEQFF
cdr3_nt: TGCAGTGCTCAGAGAGGGCAGGCCAACTACAATGAGCAGTTCTTC

j_call: TRBJ2-1
d_call: NA
clone_size: few
v_call: TRBV15
cdr3_aa: CATSRAGGEQFF
cdr3_nt: TGTGCCACCAGCAGAGCTGGGGGAGAGCAGTTCTTC

j_call: TRBJ2-3
d_call: TRBD2
clone_size: many
v_call: TRBV4-2
cdr3_aa: CASRETSGSRDTQYF
cdr3_nt: TGTGCCAGCAGGGAGACTAGCGGGAGCAGGGATACGCAGTATTTT

j_call: TRBJ2-1
d_call: TRBD2
clone_size: NA
v_call: TRBV20-1
cdr3_aa: CSARDPGTSGSWDEQFF
cdr3_nt: TGCAGTGCTAGAGATCCCGGGACTAGCGGCAGTTGGGACGAGCAGTTCTTC

j_call: TRBJ1-6
d_call: NA
clone_size: NA
v_call: TRBV6-1
cdr3_aa: CASSPTVGGNSPLHF
cdr3_nt: TGTGCCAGCAGCCCCACCGTCGGAGGTAATTCACCCCTCCACTTT

j_call: TRBJ2-7
d_call: NA
clone_size: few
v_call: TRBV6-1
cdr3_aa: CASSTGGYAQYF
cdr3_nt: TGTGCCAGTTCGACTGGTGGGTACGCGCAGTACTTC

j_call: TRBJ1-3
d_call: NA
clone_size: many
v_call: TRBV20-1
cdr3_aa: CSASAGVRVDTIYF
cdr3_nt: TGCAGTGCTAGTGCAGGGGTCAGGGTAGACACCATATATTTT

j_call: TRBJ2-2
d_call: TRBD1
clone_size: NA
v_call: TRBV12-3/TRBV12-4
cdr3_aa: CASRGTENTVDLFF
cdr3_nt: TGTGCCAGCAGGGGGACAGAGAACACCGTGGATCTGTTTTTT

j_call: TRBJ2-7
d_call: TRBD2
clone_size: NA
v_call: TRBV7-9
cdr3_aa: CASSRTSGYEQYF
cdr3_nt: TGTGCCAGCAGCCGGACTAGCGGCTACGAGCAGTACTTC

j_call: TRBJ1-4
d_call: TRBD1
clone_size: NA
v_call: TRBV20-1
cdr3_aa: CSARDGTGDTNEKLFF
cdr3_nt: TGCAGTGCTAGAGATGGGACAGGGGATACTAATGAAAAACTGTTTTTT

j_call: TRBJ2-5
d_call: TRBD2
clone_size: few
v_call: TRBV9
cdr3_aa: CASSLGLAPSRGLQETQYF
cdr3_nt: TGTGCCAGCAGCCTAGGACTAGCTCCTAGTCGTGGGCTTCAAGAGACCCAGTACTTC

j_call: TRBJ2-3
d_call: TRBD1
clone_size: many
v_call: TRBV5-4
cdr3_aa: CASSTGQGRDTQYF
cdr3_nt: TGTGCCAGCAGCACCGGACAGGGGCGAGATACGCAGTATTTT